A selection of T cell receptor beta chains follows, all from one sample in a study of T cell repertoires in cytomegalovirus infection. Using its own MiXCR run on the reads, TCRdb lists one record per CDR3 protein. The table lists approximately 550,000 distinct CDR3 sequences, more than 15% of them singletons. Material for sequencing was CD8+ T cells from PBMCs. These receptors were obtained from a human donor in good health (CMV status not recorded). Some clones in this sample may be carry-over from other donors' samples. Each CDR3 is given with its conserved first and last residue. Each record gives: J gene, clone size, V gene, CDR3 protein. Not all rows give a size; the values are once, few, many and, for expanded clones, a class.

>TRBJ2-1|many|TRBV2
CASRGGGPHNEQFF
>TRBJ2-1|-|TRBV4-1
CASSQFDSNEQFF
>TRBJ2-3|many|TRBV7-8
CASSLSGTSSNTQYF
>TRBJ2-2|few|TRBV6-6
CASSYRDSNTGELFF
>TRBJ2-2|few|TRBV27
CASTGADHVYGELFF
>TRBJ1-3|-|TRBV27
CASSEGAGNTIYF
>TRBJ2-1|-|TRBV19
CASSMGGEYNEQFF
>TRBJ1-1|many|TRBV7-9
CASSLGTNVVAFF
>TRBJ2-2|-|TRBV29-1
CSVGLAGVPNTGELFF
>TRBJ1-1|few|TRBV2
CASRDTGGTEAFF
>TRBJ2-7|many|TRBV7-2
CASSGWGRAAPSYEQYF
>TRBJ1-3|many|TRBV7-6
CASSRLLRGSSGNTIYF
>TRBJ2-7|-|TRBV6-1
CASSELWTGSFYEQYF
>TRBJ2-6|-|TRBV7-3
CASSPARWIMTGANVLTF
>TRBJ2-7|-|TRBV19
CPSSIGGISYEQYF
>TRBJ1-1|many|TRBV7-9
CASIPTLNTEAFF
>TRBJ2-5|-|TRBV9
CASSVYPGRRQETQYF
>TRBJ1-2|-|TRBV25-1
CASSGSLKAYGYTF
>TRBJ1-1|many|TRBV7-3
CASSQDWGTEAFF
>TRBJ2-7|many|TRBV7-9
CASSPSTGKMQYF
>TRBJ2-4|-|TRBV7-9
CASSLGGLAAKNIQYF
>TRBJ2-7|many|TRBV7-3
CASSPTSGGYEQYF
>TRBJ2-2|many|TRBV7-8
CASSLGSSGRKNGELFF
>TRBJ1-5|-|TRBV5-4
CASSKQGDSNQPQHF
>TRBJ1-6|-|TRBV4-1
CASSQGTVGLVRGNSPLHF
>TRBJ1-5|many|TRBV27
CASRETFNNQPQHF
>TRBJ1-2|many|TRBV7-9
CASSRGETAYGYTF
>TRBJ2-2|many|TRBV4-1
CASSQARFPTGELFF
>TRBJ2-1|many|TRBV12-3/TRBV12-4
CASSLSRGRNEQFF
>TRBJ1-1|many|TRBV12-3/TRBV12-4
CASSFGTGGGTEAFF
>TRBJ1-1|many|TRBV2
CASQEWQGIIEAFF
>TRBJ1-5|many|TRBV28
CASSLLADYSNQPQHF
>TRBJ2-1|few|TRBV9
CASSAGTGSYNEQFF
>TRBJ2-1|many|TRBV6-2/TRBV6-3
CASLGGNEQFF
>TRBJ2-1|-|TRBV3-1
CASTPKGSYNEQFF
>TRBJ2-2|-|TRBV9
CASSVAGTSGRNTGELFF
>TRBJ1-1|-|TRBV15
CATSRDSGPEAFF
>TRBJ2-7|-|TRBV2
CASSEDGTGNYEQYF
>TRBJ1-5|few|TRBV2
CASSTPGAQPQHF
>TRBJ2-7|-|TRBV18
CASSPPYQGNEQYF
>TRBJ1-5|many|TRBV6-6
CASSAVTWEPQHF
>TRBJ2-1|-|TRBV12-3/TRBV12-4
CASSPLNSPHEQFF
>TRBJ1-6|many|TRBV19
CASSRGPESPLHF
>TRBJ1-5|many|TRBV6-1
CASSPGDAEPQHF
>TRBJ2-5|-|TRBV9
CASTVSGGRGETQYF